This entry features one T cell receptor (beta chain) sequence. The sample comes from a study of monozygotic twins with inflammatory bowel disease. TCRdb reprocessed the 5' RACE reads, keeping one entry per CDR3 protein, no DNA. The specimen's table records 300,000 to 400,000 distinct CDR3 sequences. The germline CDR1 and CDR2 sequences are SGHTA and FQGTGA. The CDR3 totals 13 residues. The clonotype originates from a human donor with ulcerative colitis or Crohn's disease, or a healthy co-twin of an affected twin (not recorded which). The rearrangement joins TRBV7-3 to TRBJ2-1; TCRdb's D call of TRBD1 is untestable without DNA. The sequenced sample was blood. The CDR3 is CASSPDRVNEQFF.